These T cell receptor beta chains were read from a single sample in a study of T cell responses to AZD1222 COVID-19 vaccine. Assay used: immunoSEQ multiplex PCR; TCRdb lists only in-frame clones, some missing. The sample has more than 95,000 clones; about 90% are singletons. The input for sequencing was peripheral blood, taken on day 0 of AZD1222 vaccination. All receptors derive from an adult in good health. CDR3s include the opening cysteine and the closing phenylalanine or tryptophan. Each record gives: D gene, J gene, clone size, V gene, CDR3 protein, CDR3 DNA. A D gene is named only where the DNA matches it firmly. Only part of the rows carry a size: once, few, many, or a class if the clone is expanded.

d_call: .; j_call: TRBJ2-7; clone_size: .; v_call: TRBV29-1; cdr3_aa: CSVEGSYEQYF; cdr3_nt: TGCAGCGTTGAGGGGTCCTACGAGCAGTACTTC
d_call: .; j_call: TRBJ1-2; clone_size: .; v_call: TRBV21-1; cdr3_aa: CASSQRGVRGTF; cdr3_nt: TGTGCCAGCAGCCAAAGGGGGGTCCGGGGCACCTTC
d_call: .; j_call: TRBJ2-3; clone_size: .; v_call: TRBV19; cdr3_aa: CASSIIPGGGDTQYF; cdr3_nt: TGTGCCAGTAGTATAATCCCAGGAGGAGGCGATACGCAGTATTTT
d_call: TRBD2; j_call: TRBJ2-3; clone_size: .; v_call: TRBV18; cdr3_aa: CASSPQLAGGRDTQYF; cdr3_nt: TGTGCCAGCTCACCACAACTAGCGGGGGGGCGTGATACGCAGTATTTT
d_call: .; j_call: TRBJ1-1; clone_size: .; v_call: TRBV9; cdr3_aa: CASSTTPYTEAFF; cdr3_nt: TGTGCCAGCAGCACCACACCTTACACTGAAGCTTTCTTT
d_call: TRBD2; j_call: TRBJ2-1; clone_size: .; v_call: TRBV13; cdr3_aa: CASTSSGLAGAEQFF; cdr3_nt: TGTGCCAGCACCTCCTCGGGGCTAGCGGGGGCCGAGCAGTTCTTC
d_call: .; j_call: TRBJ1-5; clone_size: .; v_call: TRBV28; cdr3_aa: CASSLLYSNQPQHF; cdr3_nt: TGTGCCAGCAGTTTACTCTATAGCAATCAGCCCCAGCATTTT
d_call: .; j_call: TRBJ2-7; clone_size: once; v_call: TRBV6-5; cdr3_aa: CASSSQRVSSYEQYF; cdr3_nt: TGTGCCAGCAGTTCGCAGCGGGTTAGCTCCTACGAGCAGTACTTC
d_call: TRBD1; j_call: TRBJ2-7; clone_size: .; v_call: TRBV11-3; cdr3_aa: CASSARDRNYEQYF; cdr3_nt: TGTGCCAGCAGCGCCCGGGACAGAAACTACGAGCAGTACTTC
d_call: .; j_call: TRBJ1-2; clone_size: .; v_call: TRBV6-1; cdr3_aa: CASSEALDSGKYGYTF; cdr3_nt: TGTGCCAGCAGTGAAGCGCTAGACAGTGGGAAATATGGCTACACCTTC
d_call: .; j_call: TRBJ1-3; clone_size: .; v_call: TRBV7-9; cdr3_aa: CASSLGTVSGNTIYF; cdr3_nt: TGTGCCAGCAGCTTAGGGACAGTCTCTGGAAACACCATATATTTT
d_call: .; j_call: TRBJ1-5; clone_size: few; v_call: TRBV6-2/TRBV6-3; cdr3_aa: CASSRSGHQPQHF; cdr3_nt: TGTGCCAGCAGCCGATCGGGGCATCAGCCCCAGCATTTT
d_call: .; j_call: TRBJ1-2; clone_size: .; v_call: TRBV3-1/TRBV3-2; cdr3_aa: CASSQDSSIPEYGYTF; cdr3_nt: TGTGCCAGCAGCCAAGATAGTAGTATTCCGGAGTATGGCTACACCTTC
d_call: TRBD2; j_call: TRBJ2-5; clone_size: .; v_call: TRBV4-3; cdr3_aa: CASSHKESSGAVETQYF; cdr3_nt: TGCGCCAGCAGCCACAAAGAGAGTAGCGGGGCTGTGGAGACCCAGTACTTC
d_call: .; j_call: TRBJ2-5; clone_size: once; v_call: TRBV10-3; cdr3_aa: CAISDSHNQETQYF; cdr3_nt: TGTGCCATCAGTGATTCCCACAACCAAGAGACCCAGTACTTC
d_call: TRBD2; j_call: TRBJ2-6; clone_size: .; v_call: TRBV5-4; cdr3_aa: CASSLRAGSGANVLTF; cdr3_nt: TGTGCCAGCAGCTTGAGAGCGGGGTCAGGGGCCAACGTCCTGACTTTC
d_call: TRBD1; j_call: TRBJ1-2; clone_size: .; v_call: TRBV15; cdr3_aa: CATSSYRGRTYGYTF; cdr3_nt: TGTGCCACCAGCAGCTACAGGGGGCGAACCTATGGCTACACCTTC
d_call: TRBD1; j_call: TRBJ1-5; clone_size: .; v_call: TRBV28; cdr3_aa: CASSYSHRQGIQPQHF; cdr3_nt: TGTGCCAGCAGTTACTCCCATAGACAGGGAATACAGCCCCAGCATTTT
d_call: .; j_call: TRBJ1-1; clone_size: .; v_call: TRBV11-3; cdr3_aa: CASSLGAGTAFF; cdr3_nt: TGTGCCAGCAGCTTAGGGGCCGGAACAGCTTTCTTT
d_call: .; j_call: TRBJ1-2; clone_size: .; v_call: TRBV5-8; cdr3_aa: CASSETAGYGYTF; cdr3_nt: TGTGCCAGCAGCGAGACAGCGGGGTATGGCTACACCTTC
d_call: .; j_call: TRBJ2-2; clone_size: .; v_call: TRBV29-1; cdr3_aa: CSVESTETSGELFF; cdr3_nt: TGCAGCGTTGAATCGACGGAAACTTCCGGGGAGCTGTTTTTT
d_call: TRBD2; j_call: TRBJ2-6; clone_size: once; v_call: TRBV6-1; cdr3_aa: CASSETSGGVSGANVLTF; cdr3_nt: TGTGCCAGCAGTGAAACTAGCGGGGGCGTCTCTGGGGCCAACGTCCTGACTTTC
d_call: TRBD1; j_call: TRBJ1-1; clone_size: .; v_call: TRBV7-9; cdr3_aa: CASSLIEGASEAFF; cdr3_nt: TGTGCCAGCAGCTTAATCGAGGGGGCGTCGGAAGCTTTCTTT
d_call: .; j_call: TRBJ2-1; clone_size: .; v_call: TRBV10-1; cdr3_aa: CASSEWQGSYNEQFF; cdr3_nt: TGCGCCAGCAGTGAGTGGCAGGGATCCTACAATGAGCAGTTCTTC
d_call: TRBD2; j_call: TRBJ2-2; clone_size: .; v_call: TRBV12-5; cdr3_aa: CASGSGSGGYLNTGELFF; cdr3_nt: TGTGCTAGTGGTTCCGGTAGCGGGGGATACTTGAACACCGGGGAGCTGTTTTTT
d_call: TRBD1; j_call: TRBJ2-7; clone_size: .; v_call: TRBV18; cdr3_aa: CASSPRQGTYEQYF; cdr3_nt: TGTGCCAGCTCACCACGACAGGGGACCTACGAGCAGTACTTC
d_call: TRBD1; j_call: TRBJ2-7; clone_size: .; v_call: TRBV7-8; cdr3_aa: CASSAKTGSFYEQYF; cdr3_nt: TGTGCCAGCAGCGCTAAGACAGGGTCCTTCTACGAGCAGTACTTC
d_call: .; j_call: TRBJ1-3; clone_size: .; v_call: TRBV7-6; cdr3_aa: CASSPSGDGTIYF; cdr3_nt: TGTGCCAGCAGCCCGTCCGGGGACGGCACCATATATTTT
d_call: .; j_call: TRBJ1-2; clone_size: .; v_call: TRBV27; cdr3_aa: CASSALRDNYGYTF; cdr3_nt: TGTGCCAGCAGTGCTTTGAGAGATAACTATGGCTACACCTTC
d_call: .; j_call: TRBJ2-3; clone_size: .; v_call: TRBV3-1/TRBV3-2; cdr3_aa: CASSPTGTSTDTQYF; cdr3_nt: TGTGCCAGCAGCCCGACCGGGACAAGCACAGATACGCAGTATTTT
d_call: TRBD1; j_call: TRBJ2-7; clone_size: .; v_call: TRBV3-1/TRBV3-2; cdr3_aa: CASSRQGNEQYF; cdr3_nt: TGTGCCAGCAGCCGACAGGGGAACGAGCAGTACTTC
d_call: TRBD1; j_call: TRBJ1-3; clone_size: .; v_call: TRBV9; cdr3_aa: CASSYRTGPTSPSGNTIYF; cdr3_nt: TGTGCCAGCAGCTATCGGACAGGGCCCACTTCACCCTCTGGAAACACCATATATTTT
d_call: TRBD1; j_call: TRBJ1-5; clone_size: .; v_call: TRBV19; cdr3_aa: CASSISGGSFQPQHF; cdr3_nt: TGTGCCAGTAGTATCTCAGGGGGCTCTTTTCAGCCCCAGCATTTT
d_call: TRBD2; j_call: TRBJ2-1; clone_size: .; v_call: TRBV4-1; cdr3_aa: CASSFPDKRGFNEQFF; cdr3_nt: TGCGCCAGCAGCTTTCCCGACAAGCGGGGCTTCAATGAGCAGTTCTTC
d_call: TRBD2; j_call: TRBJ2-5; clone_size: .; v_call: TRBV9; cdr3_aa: CASSRHGGGETQYF; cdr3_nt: TGTGCCAGCAGCCGACACGGGGGAGGGGAGACCCAGTACTTC
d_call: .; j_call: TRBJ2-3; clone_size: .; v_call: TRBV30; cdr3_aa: CAWSGGSSTDTQYF; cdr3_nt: TGTGCCTGGAGTGGGGGGTCTAGCACAGATACGCAGTATTTT
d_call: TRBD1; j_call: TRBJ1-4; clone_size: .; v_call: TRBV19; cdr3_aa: CASSIGDRVGEKLFF; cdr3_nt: TGTGCCAGTAGTATAGGGGACAGGGTCGGTGAAAAACTGTTTTTT
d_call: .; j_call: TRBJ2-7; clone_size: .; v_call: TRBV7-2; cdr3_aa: CASSPPGVSYEQYF; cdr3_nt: TGTGCCAGCAGCCCCCCGGGTGTTTCCTACGAGCAGTACTTC